This is a list of T cell receptor beta chains from one sample in a study of blood T cell repertoires in COVID-19. Profiled with immunoSEQ multiplex PCR; TCRdb holds only in-frame clones, not every one. This sample carries about 300,000 clones, 80% to 90% of them seen once, and the ten largest clones take over 2%. Sample: PBMCs or T cells enriched from blood (not recorded which). The receptors come from a man aged 25 to 45 who had recovered from COVID-19. CDR3s include the opening cysteine and the closing phenylalanine or tryptophan. D genes are given only for firm matches. Size is omitted from some rows. Given values are once, few, many or a class for expanded clones.

J: TRBJ2-3; size: -; D: TRBD2; V: TRBV11-2; CDR3: CASSLGYGGETDTQYF; DNA: TGTGCCAGCAGCTTAGGATATGGGGGGGAAACAGATACGCAGTATTTT
J: TRBJ2-2; size: -; D: -; V: TRBV11-2; CDR3: CASSSLQGVGGELFF; DNA: TGTGCCAGCAGCTCCCTTCAGGGTGTAGGTGGGGAGCTGTTTTTT
J: TRBJ1-6; size: -; D: -; V: TRBV3-1/TRBV3-2; CDR3: CASSQDPVSSYNSPLHF; DNA: TGTGCCAGCAGCCAAGACCCGGTAAGCTCCTATAATTCACCCCTCCACTTT
J: TRBJ2-5; size: -; D: -; V: TRBV5-1; CDR3: CASSLASEEETQYF; DNA: TGCGCCAGCAGCTTGGCCTCGGAGGAAGAGACCCAGTACTTC
J: TRBJ2-7; size: -; D: -; V: TRBV3-1/TRBV3-2; CDR3: CASAQGEGYEQYF; DNA: TGTGCCAGCGCACAGGGGGAGGGCTACGAGCAGTACTTC
J: TRBJ1-4; size: -; D: -; V: TRBV5-1; CDR3: CASSFGGNDEKLFF; DNA: TGCGCCAGCAGCTTTGGAGGGAATGATGAAAAACTGTTTTTT
J: TRBJ2-7; size: -; D: TRBD1; V: TRBV3-1/TRBV3-2; CDR3: CASSQDLGWDSPYSYEQYF; DNA: TGTGCCAGCAGCCAAGATTTGGGATGGGACAGTCCCTACTCCTACGAGCAGTACTTC
J: TRBJ2-5; size: -; D: -; V: TRBV9; CDR3: CASSVEGGAHQETQYF; DNA: TGTGCCAGCAGCGTAGAGGGGGGGGCCCATCAAGAGACCCAGTACTTC
J: TRBJ1-1; size: -; D: -; V: TRBV15; CDR3: CATSRGIGDTEAFF; DNA: TGTGCCACCAGCAGAGGAATAGGGGACACTGAAGCTTTCTTT
J: TRBJ2-3; size: -; D: -; V: TRBV11-1; CDR3: CASTPSRGGSTDTQYF; DNA: TGTGCCAGCACCCCGAGTAGGGGGGGGAGCACAGATACGCAGTATTTT
J: TRBJ1-3; size: once; D: -; V: TRBV7-8; CDR3: CASSATPGYENTIYF; DNA: TGTGCCAGCAGCGCAACTCCGGGTTACGAAAACACCATATATTTT
J: TRBJ1-4; size: -; D: TRBD1; V: TRBV5-1; CDR3: CASSSGQGGEKLFF; DNA: TGCGCCAGCAGCTCCGGACAGGGAGGTGAAAAACTGTTTTTT
J: TRBJ1-5; size: once; D: -; V: TRBV10-3; CDR3: CAISDSGISNQPQHF; DNA: TGTGCCATCAGTGACTCAGGGATTAGCAATCAGCCCCAGCATTTT
J: TRBJ2-3; size: -; D: TRBD2; V: TRBV7-3; CDR3: CASSLTSGGAAEKYF; DNA: TGTGCCAGCAGCTTAACTAGCGGGGGGGCAGCGGAAAAGTATTTT
J: TRBJ2-5; size: -; D: -; V: TRBV7-9; CDR3: CASSFESGRGQETQYF; DNA: TGTGCCAGCAGCTTCGAGTCGGGGCGGGGTCAAGAGACCCAGTACTTC
J: TRBJ2-6; size: -; D: TRBD2; V: TRBV30; CDR3: CAWRSGAGAGANVLTF; DNA: TGTGCCTGGAGATCCGGGGCGGGAGCCGGGGCCAACGTCCTGACTTTC
J: TRBJ1-5; size: -; D: -; V: TRBV6-2/TRBV6-3; CDR3: CASTPDGGGNQPQHF; DNA: TGTGCCAGCACCCCTGACGGGGGGGGCAATCAGCCCCAGCATTTT
J: TRBJ1-6; size: -; D: -; V: TRBV30; CDR3: CAWSKGTNNSPLHF; DNA: TGTGCCTGGAGTAAGGGGACAAATAATTCACCCCTCCACTTT
J: TRBJ2-3; size: -; D: TRBD2; V: TRBV7-2; CDR3: CASSSPASRGGTDTQYF; DNA: TGTGCCAGCAGCTCCCCGGCGTCGCGGGGGGGAACAGATACGCAGTATTTT
J: TRBJ1-5; size: -; D: -; V: TRBV12-3/TRBV12-4; CDR3: CASTGGGGEPQHF; DNA: TGTGCCAGCACTGGGGGGGGTGGAGAGCCCCAGCATTTT
J: TRBJ1-5; size: -; D: -; V: TRBV2; CDR3: CASSRDFGGDQPQHF; DNA: TGTGCCAGCAGCCGGGACTTTGGTGGGGATCAGCCCCAGCATTTT
J: TRBJ1-1; size: -; D: -; V: TRBV27; CDR3: CASAPRDTYTEAFF; DNA: TGTGCCAGCGCCCCCCGGGACACCTACACTGAAGCTTTCTTT
J: TRBJ1-4; size: few; D: -; V: TRBV9; CDR3: CASSVGSGAFEKLFF; DNA: TGTGCCAGCAGCGTAGGGTCAGGGGCGTTTGAAAAACTGTTTTTT
J: TRBJ2-1; size: -; D: -; V: TRBV5-1; CDR3: CASSLDGTSPSGEQFF; DNA: TGCGCCAGCAGCTTGGACGGGACTTCCCCCAGCGGTGAGCAGTTCTTC
J: TRBJ2-5; size: -; D: TRBD1; V: TRBV11-2; CDR3: CASSTHRGRLVRETQYF; DNA: TGTGCCAGCAGCACCCACAGGGGGCGCCTTGTGAGAGAGACCCAGTACTTC
J: TRBJ2-7; size: -; D: TRBD1; V: TRBV15; CDR3: CATSRDRDGREQYF; DNA: TGTGCCACCAGCAGGGACAGGGACGGTCGCGAGCAGTACTTC
J: TRBJ1-4; size: -; D: -; V: TRBV6-1; CDR3: CASSERWATATNEKLFF; DNA: TGTGCCAGCAGTGAAAGATGGGCGACCGCAACTAATGAAAAACTGTTTTTT
J: TRBJ1-4; size: -; D: -; V: TRBV18; CDR3: CASSRGGTNEKLFF; DNA: TGTGCCAGCTCGCGCGGGGGGACTAATGAAAAACTGTTTTTT
J: TRBJ1-1; size: -; D: -; V: TRBV5-4; CDR3: CASSLPGGTEAFF; DNA: TGTGCCAGCAGCTTGCCGGGGGGCACTGAAGCTTTCTTT
J: TRBJ2-2; size: -; D: TRBD2; V: TRBV18; CDR3: CASSRLAGNTGELFF; DNA: TGTGCCAGCTCACGACTAGCGGGGAACACCGGGGAGTTGTTTTTT
J: TRBJ1-1; size: -; D: TRBD1; V: TRBV5-1; CDR3: CASSPLPLEGASEAFF; DNA: TGCGCCAGCAGCCCGTTACCCCTAGAGGGGGCATCCGAAGCTTTCTTT
J: TRBJ2-6; size: -; D: -; V: TRBV6-1; CDR3: CASSEGGTSANVLTF; DNA: TGTGCCAGCAGTGAAGGTGGGACATCGGCCAACGTCCTGACTTTC
J: TRBJ2-5; size: -; D: TRBD2; V: TRBV19; CDR3: CASSAGGGLQETQYF; DNA: TGTGCCAGTAGTGCTGGCGGGGGACTCCAAGAGACCCAGTACTTC
J: TRBJ2-3; size: -; D: TRBD1; V: TRBV5-1; CDR3: CASSVTGKDTDTQYF; DNA: TGCGCCAGCAGCGTGACAGGGAAGGACACAGATACGCAGTATTTT
J: TRBJ2-7; size: -; D: TRBD1; V: TRBV18; CDR3: CASSPTGAYPYEQYF; DNA: TGTGCCAGCTCACCGACAGGGGCTTATCCTTACGAGCAGTACTTC
J: TRBJ1-2; size: -; D: -; V: TRBV2; CDR3: CASSGRGDSGYGYTF; DNA: TGTGCCAGCAGTGGCCGGGGTGACTCGGGCTATGGCTACACCTTC
J: TRBJ2-2; size: few; D: -; V: TRBV11-1; CDR3: CASSLVSYTGELFF; DNA: TGTGCCAGCAGCTTAGTATCCTACACCGGGGAGCTGTTTTTT
J: TRBJ1-3; size: -; D: TRBD1; V: TRBV5-6; CDR3: CASSIQGGEPGNTIYF; DNA: TGTGCCAGCAGCATTCAGGGGGGAGAACCTGGAAACACCATATATTTT
J: TRBJ1-1; size: -; D: -; V: TRBV5-1; CDR3: CASSLARGANTEAFF; DNA: TGCGCCAGCAGCTTGGCACGGGGGGCTAACACTGAAGCTTTCTTT
J: TRBJ1-1; size: -; D: -; V: TRBV5-1; CDR3: CASSWQGAEAFF; DNA: TGCGCCAGCAGCTGGCAGGGTGCTGAAGCTTTCTTT
J: TRBJ1-6; size: -; D: TRBD1; V: TRBV4-3; CDR3: CASSLGQGLSPLHF; DNA: TGCGCCAGCAGCCTGGGACAGGGGCTTTCACCCCTCCACTTT
J: TRBJ2-7; size: -; D: -; V: TRBV4-3; CDR3: CASSQVRALEQYF; DNA: TGCGCCAGCAGCCAAGTGAGGGCTCTCGAGCAGTACTTC
J: TRBJ2-3; size: many; D: -; V: TRBV19; CDR3: CASRPRGTDTQYF; DNA: TGTGCCAGTAGACCTCGGGGGACAGATACGCAGTATTTT
J: TRBJ2-5; size: -; D: -; V: TRBV30; CDR3: CAWRAGQTPIVTQYF; DNA: TGTGCCTGGAGGGCGGGACAGACCCCGATTGTGACCCAGTACTTC
J: TRBJ2-1; size: -; D: TRBD2; V: TRBV13; CDR3: CASSTHLLAGAKYNEQFF; DNA: TGTGCCAGCAGCACGCACCTCCTAGCGGGGGCCAAGTACAATGAGCAGTTCTTC
J: TRBJ1-1; size: -; D: -; V: TRBV11-2; CDR3: CASSLLPDMNTEAFF; DNA: TGTGCCAGCAGCCTACTCCCAGACATGAACACTGAAGCTTTCTTT
J: TRBJ2-5; size: -; D: -; V: TRBV3-1/TRBV3-2; CDR3: CASSRGGDFQETQYF; DNA: TGTGCCAGCAGCCGCGGAGGGGACTTCCAAGAGACCCAGTACTTC
J: TRBJ2-1; size: -; D: TRBD1; V: TRBV7-9; CDR3: CASSLDRGGDEQFF; DNA: TGTGCCAGCAGCTTGGACAGGGGTGGTGATGAGCAGTTCTTC
J: TRBJ1-1; size: -; D: -; V: TRBV29-1; CDR3: CSVESRPGTEAFF; DNA: TGCAGCGTTGAGTCTCGGCCGGGGACTGAAGCTTTCTTT
J: TRBJ2-3; size: -; D: -; V: TRBV30; CDR3: CAWSARGQRGTDTQYF; DNA: TGTGCCTGGAGTGCCCGAGGCCAGCGGGGCACAGATACGCAGTATTTT
J: TRBJ2-1; size: -; D: -; V: TRBV6-6; CDR3: CASSPGLNSYNEQFF; DNA: TGTGCCAGCAGCCCCGGACTAAATTCTTACAATGAGCAGTTCTTC
J: TRBJ2-7; size: once; D: TRBD1; V: TRBV5-4; CDR3: CASSFMGTGYLHEQYF; DNA: TGTGCCAGCAGCTTTATGGGGACAGGGTACCTCCACGAGCAGTACTTC
J: TRBJ1-5; size: -; D: TRBD1; V: TRBV19; CDR3: CASSHRGRPQHF; DNA: TGTGCCAGTAGTCACAGGGGTAGGCCCCAGCATTTT
J: TRBJ1-1; size: -; D: -; V: TRBV7-8; CDR3: CASSTRGDLMNTEAFF; DNA: TGTGCCAGCAGCACCCGGGGGGACTTGATGAACACTGAAGCTTTCTTT
J: TRBJ1-2; size: -; D: -; V: TRBV5-4; CDR3: CASSPWGGNGYTF; DNA: TGTGCCAGCAGCCCCTGGGGGGGAAATGGCTACACCTTC
J: TRBJ2-2; size: -; D: TRBD2; V: TRBV7-9; CDR3: CASSLGSGDRFTGELFF; DNA: TGTGCCAGCAGCTTAGGGAGCGGGGACCGATTTACCGGGGAGCTGTTTTTT
J: TRBJ2-4; size: -; D: -; V: TRBV7-9; CDR3: CASSLGGGRAIQYF; DNA: TGTGCCAGCAGCTTAGGTGGGGGCAGGGCCATTCAGTACTTC
J: TRBJ2-5; size: -; D: -; V: TRBV5-1; CDR3: CASTNGRGETQYF; DNA: TGCGCCAGCACCAACGGTAGAGGGGAGACCCAGTACTTC
J: TRBJ1-6; size: -; D: TRBD1; V: TRBV27; CDR3: CASSSSDRDRNSPLHF; DNA: TGTGCCAGCAGTTCCTCTGACCGGGACAGAAATTCACCCCTCCACTTT
J: TRBJ1-5; size: once; D: -; V: TRBV6-1; CDR3: CASSLYTGNQPQHF; DNA: TGTGCCAGCAGTTTATATACAGGGAATCAGCCCCAGCATTTT